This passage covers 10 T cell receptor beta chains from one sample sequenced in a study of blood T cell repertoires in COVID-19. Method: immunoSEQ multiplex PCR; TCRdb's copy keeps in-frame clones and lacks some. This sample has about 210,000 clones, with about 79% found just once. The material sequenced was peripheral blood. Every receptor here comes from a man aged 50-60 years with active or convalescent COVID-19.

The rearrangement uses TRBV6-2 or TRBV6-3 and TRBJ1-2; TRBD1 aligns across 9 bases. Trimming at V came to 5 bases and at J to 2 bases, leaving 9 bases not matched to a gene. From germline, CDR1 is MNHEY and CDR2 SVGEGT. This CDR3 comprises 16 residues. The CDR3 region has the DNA TGTGCCAGCAGTCGCCAATCACAGGGGGCGAACTATGGCTACACCTTC. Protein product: CASSRQSQGANYGYTF.

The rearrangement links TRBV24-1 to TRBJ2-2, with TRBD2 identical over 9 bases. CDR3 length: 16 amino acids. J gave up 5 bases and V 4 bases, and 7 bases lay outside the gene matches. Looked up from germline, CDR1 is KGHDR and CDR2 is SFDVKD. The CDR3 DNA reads TGTGCCACCAGTGACTTAGCGGGGGCGTTAACCGGGGAGCTGTTTTTT. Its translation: CATSDLAGALTGELFF.

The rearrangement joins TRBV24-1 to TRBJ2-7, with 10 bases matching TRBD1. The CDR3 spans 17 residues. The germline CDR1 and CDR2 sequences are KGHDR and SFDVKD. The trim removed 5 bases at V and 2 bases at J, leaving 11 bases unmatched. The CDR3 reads CATSATLPGQGPYEQYF. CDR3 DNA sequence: TGTGCCACCAGTGCCACACTACCGGGACAGGGGCCCTACGAGCAGTACTTC.

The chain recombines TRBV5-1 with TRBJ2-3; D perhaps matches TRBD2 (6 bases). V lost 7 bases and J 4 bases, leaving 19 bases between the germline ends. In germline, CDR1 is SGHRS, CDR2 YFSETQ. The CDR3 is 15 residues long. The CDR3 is CASSVGRGGADTQYF. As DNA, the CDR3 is TGCGCCAGCTCGGTCGGTCGGGGAGGAGCAGATACGCAGTATTTT.

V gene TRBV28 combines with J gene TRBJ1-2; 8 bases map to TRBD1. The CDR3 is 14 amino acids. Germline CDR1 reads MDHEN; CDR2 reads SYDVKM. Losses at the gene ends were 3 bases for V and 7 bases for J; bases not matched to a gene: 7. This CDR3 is CASSFLGQGSGYTF. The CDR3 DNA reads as TGTGCCAGCAGTTTCCTCGGACAGGGCAGTGGCTACACCTTC.

CDR3 residues: CASSPSSGYNTEAFF. The CDR3 nucleotides are TGTGCCAGCAGCCCGAGCTCAGGGTACAACACTGAAGCTTTCTTT. The chain is built from TRBV11-3 and TRBJ1-1; D may be TRBD1 (5 bases). The germline V gene encodes CDR1 SGHNT and CDR2 YENEEA. This CDR3 is 15 amino acids long. V lost 5 bases and J 2 bases, leaving 15 bases between the germline ends.

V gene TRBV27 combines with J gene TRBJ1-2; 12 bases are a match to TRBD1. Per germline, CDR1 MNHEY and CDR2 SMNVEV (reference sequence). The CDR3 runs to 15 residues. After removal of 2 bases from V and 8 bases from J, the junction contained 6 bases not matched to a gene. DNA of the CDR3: TGTGCCAGCAGTTTAAGGGGACAGGGGGCAGGAGGCTACACCTTC. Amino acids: CASSLRGQGAGGYTF.

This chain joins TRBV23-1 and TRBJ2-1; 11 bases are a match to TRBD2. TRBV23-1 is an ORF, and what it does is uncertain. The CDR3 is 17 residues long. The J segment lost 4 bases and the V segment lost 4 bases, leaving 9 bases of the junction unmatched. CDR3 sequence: CASSPTPSGGSYNEQFF. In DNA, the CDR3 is TGCGCCAGCAGTCCCACCCCTAGCGGGGGGTCATACAATGAGCAGTTCTTC.

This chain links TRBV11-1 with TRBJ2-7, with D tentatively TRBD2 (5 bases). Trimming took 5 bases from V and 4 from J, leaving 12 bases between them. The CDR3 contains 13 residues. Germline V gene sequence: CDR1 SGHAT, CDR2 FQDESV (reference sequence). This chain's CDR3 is CASSTRMGYEQYF. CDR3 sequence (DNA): TGTGCCAGCAGCACTAGGATGGGGTACGAGCAGTACTTC.

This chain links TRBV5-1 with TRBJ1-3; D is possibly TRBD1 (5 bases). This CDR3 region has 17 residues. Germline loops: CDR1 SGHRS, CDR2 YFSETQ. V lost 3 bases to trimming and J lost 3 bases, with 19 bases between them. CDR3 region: CASSWDSGSLIGNTIYF. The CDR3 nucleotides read TGCGCCAGCAGCTGGGACTCCGGGTCCCTTATTGGAAACACCATATATTTT.